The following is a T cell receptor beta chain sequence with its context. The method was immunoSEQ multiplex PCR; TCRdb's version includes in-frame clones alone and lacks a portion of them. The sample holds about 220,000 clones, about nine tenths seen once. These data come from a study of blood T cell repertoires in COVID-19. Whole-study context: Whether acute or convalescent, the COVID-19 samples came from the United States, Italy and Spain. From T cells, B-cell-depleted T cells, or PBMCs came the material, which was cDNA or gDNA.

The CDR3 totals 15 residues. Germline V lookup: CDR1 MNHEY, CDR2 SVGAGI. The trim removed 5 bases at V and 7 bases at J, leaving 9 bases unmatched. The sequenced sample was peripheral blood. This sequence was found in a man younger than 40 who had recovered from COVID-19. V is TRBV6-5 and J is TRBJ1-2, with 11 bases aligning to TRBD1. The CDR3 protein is CASSRPGQGVSGYTF. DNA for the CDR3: TGTGCCAGCAGTCGGCCGGGACAGGGGGTATCTGGCTACACCTTC.